The entry below gives a single T cell receptor (beta chain) sequence along with its context. Its specificity is not known. The data derive from a study of CD8 T cells in ankylosing spondylitis. Broader study findings: Earlier literature documents some of the motif variants in reactive arthritis synovial fluid and blood. Researchers report that disease-linked clones proved CD8+ and relatively rare in peripheral blood.

Germline V CDR1 and CDR2: DFQATT, SNEGSKA (reference sequence). V lost 6 bases and J 2 bases, leaving 20 bases between the germline ends. The CDR3 has 16 residues. One entry per CDR3 protein results from TCRdb running MiXCR on the 5' RACE reads. Of about 220,000 distinct CDR3 sequences listed, 10% are singletons. The origin of this receptor is a male donor with ankylosing spondylitis or in good health (not recorded which). The J gene is TRBJ1-5, the V gene TRBV20-1; the D is unclear. Specimen: blood, either unsorted or a sorted T cell fraction (not recorded which). CDR3 sequence (DNA): TGCAGTGCCCAAGGTTCTGGGGAAGGAGGCAATCAGCCCCAGCATTTT. Its translation is CSAQGSGEGGNQPQHF.